This TCR beta chain emerged from a study of T cell repertoires in cytomegalovirus infection. Across the study: Signatures in public TCR beta sequences pointed to both CMV infection and matching HLA type. Study-wide results and caveats: The ex vivo response showed dominance by HLA-C-restricted CMV-specific TCR beta clonotypes.

This CDR3 is built from 18 residues. V lost 3 bases and J lost 2, with 22 bases in between. TCRdb recomputed calls from the reads with MiXCR, one row per CDR3 protein. Of approximately 750,000 distinct CDR3 sequences listed, under 40% were seen once; the top ten hold 2.8%. In regard to this clonotype: Its antigen is not known.

The V call is TRBV12-3 or TRBV12-4, the J call TRBJ1-1; D not resolved. The TCR was taken from a human donor in good health (CMV status not recorded). Some clones in this sample may be carry-over from other donors' samples. Input material: PBMCs. The CDR3 here is CASSFYEGLGYRNTEAFF. The CDR3 region has the DNA TGTGCCAGCAGTTTCTATGAAGGGTTGGGCTATAGAAACACTGAAGCTTTCTTT.